The text below deals with one TCR beta chain. Regarding time point: pretreatment peripheral blood. Metastatic or locally advanced urothelial carcinoma was present in the patients. Measured with immunoSEQ multiplex PCR; TCRdb has only the in-frame clones, and not every one. The sample records 65,000 to 90,000 clones, over 80% being singletons. This sample is drawn from a study of PD-L1 blockade in urothelial cancer. The overall study: Male patients with bladder-origin urothelial cancer numbered about 90% of the roughly 29. Patients previously received 0 to 3 chemotherapy regimens.

V dropped 3 bases and J dropped 3 bases, with 5 bases sitting between them. The CDR3 has 12 residues. CDR1 and CDR2 from the germline V gene are MDHEN and SYDVKM. V and J are TRBV28 and TRBJ1-1; D unresolved. This clonotype originated in a woman between 70 and 85 years old with urothelial cancer. This specimen was PBMCs, taken around atezolizumab (anti-PD-L1) treatment. CDR3 DNA sequence: TGTGCCAGCAGTTTGTCCTACACTGAAGCTTTCTTT. Its translation: CASSLSYTEAFF.